This T cell receptor (beta chain) was obtained from a study of T cell repertoires in cytomegalovirus infection (dated by TCRdb to the late 2010s). Some background on the complete study: Donor HLA type was relevant to the analysis, as public TCR beta signatures indicated carriage of CMV infection together with the matching HLA type.

TCRdb records Illumina HiSeq 1500 as the sequencer. Using fastp at Q25 and MiXCR, TCRdb reprocessed the public reads and kept productive beta chains. All rows with the same CDR3 protein become a single entry with the most common DNA and genes. Within this sample are 200,000 or so distinct CDR3 sequences, with roughly 30% of them counted one time only. The ten largest clones take up about 31% of the sample. Clipping removes 6 bases from V and 6 bases from J, with 7 as the unmatched junction base count. Looking up the germline V gene yields CDR1 LGHNT and CDR2 FRNRAP. CDR3 length: 14 amino acids, cysteine to phenylalanine. Just the 42-base CDR3 DNA is kept, in frame starting at base 1. A remark on this clonotype: What antigen it recognizes has not been identified. No quality values exist for individual bases; no much larger clone is one base distant.

On the study overall, not on this receptor specifically: In the ex vivo response, HLA-C-restricted CMV-specific TCR beta clonotypes were dominant, and in two of eight donors the single most frequent clonotype came from this HLA-C-restricted group. In both this cohort and an independent roughly 350-donor cohort, the cumulative frequency of public TCR beta family members distinguished carriers of CMV infection plus the relevant HLA type.

The sequencing sample was made of PBMCs. This sequence was found in a human donor in good health (CMV status not recorded). Some clones in this sample may be carry-over from other donors' samples. The sequence joins TRBV12-5 to TRBJ2-1; 8 bases in the middle match TRBD1. The CDR3 is CASGPGQGGNEQFF. The DNA reads TGTGCTAGTGGCCCCGGACAGGGTGGCAATGAGCAGTTCTTC.